This TCR beta chain is drawn from a study of shared clonotypes between healthy human individuals. Overall study findings and caveats: It was the few donors that limited the genetic and exposure-history diversity represented.

About this clone: No antigen is known for it.

Assay: immunoSEQ multiplex PCR; the TCRdb copy retains only in-frame clones and omits some. Of about 1,900,000 clones detected, just under 95% appear once; the ten largest clones hold 1% to 1.5%. V was clipped by 4 bases and J by 0 bases, with 10 bases between them. The CDR3 extends over 15 amino acids. From germline, CDR1 is MDHEN and CDR2 SYDVKM. Naive CD8 cells were CD45RO-negative, positively selected for CCR7, excluding terminally differentiated effector memory CD45RA+ cells. The source of this sequence is a man aged 18 to 29 in good health. V usage is TRBV28 and J usage is TRBJ1-5; D uncertain. Sequences were obtained from naive CD8+ T cells sorted from blood. The CDR3 nucleotides read TGTGCCAGCAGTTCCCCATACGATAGCAATCAGCCCCAGCATTTT. This sequence encodes CASSSPYDSNQPQHF.